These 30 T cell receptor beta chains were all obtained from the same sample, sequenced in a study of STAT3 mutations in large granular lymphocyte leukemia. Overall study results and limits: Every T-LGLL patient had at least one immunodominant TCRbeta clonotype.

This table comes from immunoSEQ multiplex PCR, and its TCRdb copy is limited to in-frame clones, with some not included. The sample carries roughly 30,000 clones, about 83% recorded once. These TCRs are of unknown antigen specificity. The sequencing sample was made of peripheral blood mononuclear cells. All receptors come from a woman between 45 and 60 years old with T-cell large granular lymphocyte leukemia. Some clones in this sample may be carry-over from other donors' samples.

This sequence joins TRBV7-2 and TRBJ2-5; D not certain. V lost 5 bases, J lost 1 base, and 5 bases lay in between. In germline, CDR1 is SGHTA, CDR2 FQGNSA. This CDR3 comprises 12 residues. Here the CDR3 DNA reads TGTGCCAGCAGCGTCATCCAAGAGACCCAGTACTTC. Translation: CASSVIQETQYF.

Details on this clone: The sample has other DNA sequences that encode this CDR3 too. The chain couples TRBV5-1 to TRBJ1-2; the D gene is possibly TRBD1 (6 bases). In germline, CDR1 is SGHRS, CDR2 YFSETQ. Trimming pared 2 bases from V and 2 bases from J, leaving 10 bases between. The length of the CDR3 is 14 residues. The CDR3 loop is CASSLGQGNYGYTF. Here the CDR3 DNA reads TGCGCCAGCAGCTTAGGCCAGGGGAACTATGGCTACACCTTC.

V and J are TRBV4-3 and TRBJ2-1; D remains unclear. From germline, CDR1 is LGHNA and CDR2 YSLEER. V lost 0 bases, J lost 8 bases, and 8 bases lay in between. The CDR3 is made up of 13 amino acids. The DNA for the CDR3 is TGCGCCAGCAGCCAAGAAGTGGCCGATGAGCAGTTCTTC. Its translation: CASSQEVADEQFF.

The chain's CDR3 is CAWSATRSQETQYF. CDR3 nucleotides: TGTGCCTGGAGTGCTACGCGGAGTCAAGAGACCCAGTACTTC. The gene calls are TRBV30 and TRBJ2-5, with unresolved D. This CDR3 has 14 amino acids. The V gene's germline CDR1 is GTSNPN and CDR2 SVGIG (reference sequence). V was cut by 1 base and J by 2 bases, with 11 bases left in between.

The CDR3 DNA reads TGTGCCTGGAGTGTGTTGCACACTGAAGCTTTCTTT. This gives the protein CAWSVLHTEAFF. The rearrangement uses TRBV30 and TRBJ1-1; D unresolved. The CDR3 loop spans 12 amino acids. Trimming removed 0 bases at V and 3 bases at J, with 5 bases between. From germline, CDR1 is GTSNPN and CDR2 SVGIG (reference sequence).

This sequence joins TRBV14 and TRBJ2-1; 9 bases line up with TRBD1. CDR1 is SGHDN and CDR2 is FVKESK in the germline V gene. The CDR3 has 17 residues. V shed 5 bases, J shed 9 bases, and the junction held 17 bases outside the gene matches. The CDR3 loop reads CASSYGTIQGARGEQFF. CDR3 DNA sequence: TGTGCCAGCAGCTACGGGACGATACAGGGGGCACGGGGTGAGCAGTTCTTC.

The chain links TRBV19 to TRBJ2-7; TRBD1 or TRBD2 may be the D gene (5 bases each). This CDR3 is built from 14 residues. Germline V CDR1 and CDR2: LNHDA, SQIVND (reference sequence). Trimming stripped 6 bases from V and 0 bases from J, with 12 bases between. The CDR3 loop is CASRGRDLSYEQYF. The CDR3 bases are TGTGCCAGTAGGGGTCGGGACCTCTCCTACGAGCAGTACTTC.

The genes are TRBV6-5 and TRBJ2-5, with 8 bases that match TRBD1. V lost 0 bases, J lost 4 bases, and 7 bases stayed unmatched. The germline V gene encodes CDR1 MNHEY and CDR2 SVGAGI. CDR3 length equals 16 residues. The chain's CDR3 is CASSYSLTGERETQYF. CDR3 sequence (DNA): TGTGCCAGCAGTTACTCTCTGACAGGGGAGAGAGAGACCCAGTACTTC.

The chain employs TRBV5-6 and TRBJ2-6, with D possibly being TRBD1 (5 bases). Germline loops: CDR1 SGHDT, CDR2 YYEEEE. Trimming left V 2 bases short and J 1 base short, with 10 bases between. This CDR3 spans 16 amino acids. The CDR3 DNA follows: TGTGCCAGCAGCTTATCAGGGCGGTCTGGGGCCAACGTCCTGACTTTC. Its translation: CASSLSGRSGANVLTF. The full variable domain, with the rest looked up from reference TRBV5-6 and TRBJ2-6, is DAGVTQSPTHLIKTRGQQVTLRCSPKSGHDTVSWYQQALGQGPQFIFQYYEEEERQRGNFPDRFSGHQFPNYSSELNVNALLLGDSALYLCASSLSGRSGANVLTFGAGSRLTVL.

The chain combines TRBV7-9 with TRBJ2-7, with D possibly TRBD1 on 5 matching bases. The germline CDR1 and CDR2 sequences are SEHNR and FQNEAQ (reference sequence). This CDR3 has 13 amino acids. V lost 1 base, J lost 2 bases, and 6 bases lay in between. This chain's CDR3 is CASSLDRTYEQYF. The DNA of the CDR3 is TGTGCCAGCAGCTTAGACAGGACCTACGAGCAGTACTTC.

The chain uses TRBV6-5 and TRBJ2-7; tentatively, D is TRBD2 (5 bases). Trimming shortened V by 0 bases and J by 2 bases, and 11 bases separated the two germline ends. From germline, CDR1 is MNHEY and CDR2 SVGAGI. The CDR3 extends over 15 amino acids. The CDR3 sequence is CASSYSGSATYEQYF. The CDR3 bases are TGTGCCAGCAGTTACTCGGGTAGCGCTACCTACGAGCAGTACTTC.

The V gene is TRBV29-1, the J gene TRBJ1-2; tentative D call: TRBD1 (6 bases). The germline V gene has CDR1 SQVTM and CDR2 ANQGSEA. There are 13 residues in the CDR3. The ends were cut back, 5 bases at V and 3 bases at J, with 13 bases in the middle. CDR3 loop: CSVLGGGDYGYTF. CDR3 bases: TGCAGCGTTTTGGGAGGGGGAGACTATGGCTACACCTTC.

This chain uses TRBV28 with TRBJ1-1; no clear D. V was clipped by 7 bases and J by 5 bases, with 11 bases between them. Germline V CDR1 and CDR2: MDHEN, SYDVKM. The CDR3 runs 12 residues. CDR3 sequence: CASKDGGTEAFF. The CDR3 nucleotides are TGTGCCAGCAAGGACGGCGGTACTGAAGCTTTCTTT.

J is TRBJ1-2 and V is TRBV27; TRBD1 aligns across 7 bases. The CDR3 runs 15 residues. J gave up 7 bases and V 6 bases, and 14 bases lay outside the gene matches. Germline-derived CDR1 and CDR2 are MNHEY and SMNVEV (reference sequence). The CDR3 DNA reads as TGTGCCAGCAGCCCAAACAGACAGGGATTCACTGGCTACACCTTC. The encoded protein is CASSPNRQGFTGYTF.

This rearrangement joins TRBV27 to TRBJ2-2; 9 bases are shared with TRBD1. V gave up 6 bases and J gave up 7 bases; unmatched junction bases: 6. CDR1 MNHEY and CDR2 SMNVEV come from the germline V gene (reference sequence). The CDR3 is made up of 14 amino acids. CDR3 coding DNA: TGTGCCAGCAGGGGACAGGGTGTTGGCGGGGAGCTGTTTTTT. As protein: CASRGQGVGGELFF.

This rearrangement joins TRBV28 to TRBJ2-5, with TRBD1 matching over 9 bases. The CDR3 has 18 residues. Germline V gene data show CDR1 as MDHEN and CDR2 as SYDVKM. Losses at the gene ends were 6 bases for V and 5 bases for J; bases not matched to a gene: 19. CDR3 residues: CASRAGEGTGRVWETQYF. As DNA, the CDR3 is TGTGCCAGCAGGGCCGGAGAGGGGACAGGGAGGGTCTGGGAGACCCAGTACTTC.

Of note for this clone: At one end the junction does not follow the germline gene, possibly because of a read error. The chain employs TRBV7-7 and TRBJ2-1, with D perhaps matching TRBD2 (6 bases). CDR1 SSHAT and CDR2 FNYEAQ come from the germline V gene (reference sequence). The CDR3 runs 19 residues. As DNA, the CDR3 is TGTGCTAGCAGCCGCCTGGAAGTAGCGGTCCAGCGGTCCTACAATGAGCAGTTCTTC. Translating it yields CASSRLEVAVQRSYNEQFF.

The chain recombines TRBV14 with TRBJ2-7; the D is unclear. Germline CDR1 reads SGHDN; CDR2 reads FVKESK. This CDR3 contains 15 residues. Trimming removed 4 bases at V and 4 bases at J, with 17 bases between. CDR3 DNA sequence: TGTGCCAGCAGCCCCCTGGGCCACTTACCATACGAGCAGTACTTC. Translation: CASSPLGHLPYEQYF.

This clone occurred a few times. The chain's CDR3 is CASSLLGGEALYEQYF. CDR3 in DNA: TGTGCCAGCAGTTTGTTGGGGGGGGAGGCGCTTTACGAGCAGTACTTC. This chain connects TRBV28 to TRBJ2-7; TRBD2 matches 7 bases. V lost 3 bases and J lost 4; bases outside the gene matches: 12. The germline V gene has CDR1 MDHEN and CDR2 SYDVKM. CDR3 length equals 16 residues.

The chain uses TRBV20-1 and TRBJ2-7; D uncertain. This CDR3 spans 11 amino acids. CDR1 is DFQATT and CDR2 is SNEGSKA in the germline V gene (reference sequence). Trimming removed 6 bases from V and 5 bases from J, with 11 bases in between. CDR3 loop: CSAKTWDEQYF. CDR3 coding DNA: TGCAGTGCCAAGACATGGGACGAGCAGTACTTC.

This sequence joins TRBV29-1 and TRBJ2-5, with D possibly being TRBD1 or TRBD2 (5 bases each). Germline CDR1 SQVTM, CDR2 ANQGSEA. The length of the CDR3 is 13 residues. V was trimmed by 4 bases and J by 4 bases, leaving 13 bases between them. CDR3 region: CSVVLGDPETQYF. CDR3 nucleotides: TGCAGCGTTGTCCTAGGGGACCCAGAGACCCAGTACTTC.

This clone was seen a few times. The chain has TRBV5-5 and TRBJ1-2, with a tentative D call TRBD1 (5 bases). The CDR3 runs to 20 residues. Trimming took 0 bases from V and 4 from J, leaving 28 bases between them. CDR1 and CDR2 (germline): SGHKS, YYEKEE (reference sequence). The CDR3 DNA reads TGTGCCAGCAGCTTGGCTGAGCTGACCGCGCCTAGGGGAGTGGGCTATGGCTACACCTTC. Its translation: CASSLAELTAPRGVGYGYTF.

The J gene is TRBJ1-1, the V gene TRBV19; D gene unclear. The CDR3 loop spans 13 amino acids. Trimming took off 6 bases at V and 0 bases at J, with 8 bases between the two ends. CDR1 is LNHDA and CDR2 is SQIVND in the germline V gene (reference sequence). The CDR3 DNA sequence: TGTGCCAGTAGACTTCAGGTGAACACTGAAGCTTTCTTT. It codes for CASRLQVNTEAFF.

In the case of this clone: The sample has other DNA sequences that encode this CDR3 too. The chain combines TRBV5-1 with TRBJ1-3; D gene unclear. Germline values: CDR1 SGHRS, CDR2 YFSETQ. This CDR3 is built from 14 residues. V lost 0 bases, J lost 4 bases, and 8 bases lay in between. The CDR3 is CASSLAASGNTIYF. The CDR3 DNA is TGCGCCAGCAGCTTGGCGGCATCAGGAAACACCATATATTTT.

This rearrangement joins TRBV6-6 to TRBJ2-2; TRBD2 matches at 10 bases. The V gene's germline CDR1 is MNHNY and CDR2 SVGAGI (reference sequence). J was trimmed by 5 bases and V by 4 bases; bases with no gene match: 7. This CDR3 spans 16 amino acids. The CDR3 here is CASSSPSGSLTGELFF. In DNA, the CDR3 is TGTGCCAGCAGTTCGCCTAGCGGGAGCTTAACCGGGGAGCTGTTTTTT.

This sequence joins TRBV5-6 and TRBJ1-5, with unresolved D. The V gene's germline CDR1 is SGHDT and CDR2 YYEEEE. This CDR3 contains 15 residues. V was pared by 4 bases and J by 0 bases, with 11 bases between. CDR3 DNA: TGTGCCAGCAGCCTAAGGACGGGTAGCAATCAGCCCCAGCATTTT. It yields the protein CASSLRTGSNQPQHF.

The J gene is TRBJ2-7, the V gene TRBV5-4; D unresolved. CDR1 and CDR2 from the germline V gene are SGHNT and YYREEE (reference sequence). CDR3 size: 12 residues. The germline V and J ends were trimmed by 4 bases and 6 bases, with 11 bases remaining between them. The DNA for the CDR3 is TGTGCCAGCAGCGCCGACTCCCGCGAGCAGTACTTC. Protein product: CASSADSREQYF.

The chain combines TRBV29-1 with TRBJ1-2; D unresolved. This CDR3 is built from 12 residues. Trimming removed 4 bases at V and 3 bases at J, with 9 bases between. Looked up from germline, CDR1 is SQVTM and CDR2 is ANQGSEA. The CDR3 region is CSVVGPDYGYTF. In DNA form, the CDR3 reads TGCAGCGTTGTCGGGCCAGACTATGGCTACACCTTC.

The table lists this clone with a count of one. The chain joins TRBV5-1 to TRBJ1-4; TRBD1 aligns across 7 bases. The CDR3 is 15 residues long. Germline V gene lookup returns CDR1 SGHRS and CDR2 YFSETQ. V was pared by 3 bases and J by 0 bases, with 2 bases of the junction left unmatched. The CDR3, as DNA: TGCGCCAGCAGCTGGGGGACAGCAACTAATGAAAAACTGTTTTTT. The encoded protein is CASSWGTATNEKLFF. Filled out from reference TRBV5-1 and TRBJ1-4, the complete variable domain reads KAGVTQTPRYLIKTRGQQVTLSCSPISGHRSVSWYQQTPGQGLQFLFEYFSETQRNKGNFPGRFSGRQFSNSRSEMNVSTLELGDSALYLCASSWGTATNEKLFFGSGTQLSVL.

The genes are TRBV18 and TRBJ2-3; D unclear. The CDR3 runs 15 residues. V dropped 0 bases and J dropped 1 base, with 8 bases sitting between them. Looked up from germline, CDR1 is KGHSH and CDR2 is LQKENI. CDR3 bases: TGTGCCAGCTCACCACCGGCAGGACGCACAGATACGCAGTATTTT. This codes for CASSPPAGRTDTQYF.